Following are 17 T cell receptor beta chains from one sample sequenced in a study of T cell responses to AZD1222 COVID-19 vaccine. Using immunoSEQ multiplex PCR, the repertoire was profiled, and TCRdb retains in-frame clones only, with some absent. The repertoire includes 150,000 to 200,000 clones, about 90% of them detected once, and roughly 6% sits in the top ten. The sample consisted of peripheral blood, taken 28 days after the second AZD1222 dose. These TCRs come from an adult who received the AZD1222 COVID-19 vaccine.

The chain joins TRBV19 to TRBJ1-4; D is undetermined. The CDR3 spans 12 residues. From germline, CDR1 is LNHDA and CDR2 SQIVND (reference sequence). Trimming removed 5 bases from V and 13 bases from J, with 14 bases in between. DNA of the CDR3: TGTGCCAGTAGTTCCTCCGGGAGTGGACTGTTTTTT. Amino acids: CASSSSGSGLFF.

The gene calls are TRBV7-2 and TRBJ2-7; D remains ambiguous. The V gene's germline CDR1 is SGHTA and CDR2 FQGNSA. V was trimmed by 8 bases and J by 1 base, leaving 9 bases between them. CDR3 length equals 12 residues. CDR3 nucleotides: TGTGCCAGCGGCGAACTTTCCTACGAGCAGTACTTC. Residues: CASGELSYEQYF.

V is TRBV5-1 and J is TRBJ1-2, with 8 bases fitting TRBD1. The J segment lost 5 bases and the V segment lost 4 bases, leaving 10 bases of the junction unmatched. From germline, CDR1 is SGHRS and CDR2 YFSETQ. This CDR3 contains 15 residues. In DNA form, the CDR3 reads TGCGCCAGCAGCCCTACTACCGGGACAGGTTATGGCTACACCTTC. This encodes CASSPTTGTGYGYTF.

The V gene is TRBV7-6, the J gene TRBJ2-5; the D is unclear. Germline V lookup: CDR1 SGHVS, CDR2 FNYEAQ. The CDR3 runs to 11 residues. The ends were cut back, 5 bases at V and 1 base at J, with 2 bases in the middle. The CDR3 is CASSPQETQYF. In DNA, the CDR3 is TGTGCCAGCAGCCCCCAAGAGACCCAGTACTTC.

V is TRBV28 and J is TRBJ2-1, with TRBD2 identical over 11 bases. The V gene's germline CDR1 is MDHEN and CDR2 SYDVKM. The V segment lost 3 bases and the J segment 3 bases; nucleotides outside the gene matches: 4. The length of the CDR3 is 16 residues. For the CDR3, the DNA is TGTGCCAGCAGTTTGTTGACTAGCGGGAACTACAATGAGCAGTTCTTC. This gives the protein CASSLLTSGNYNEQFF.

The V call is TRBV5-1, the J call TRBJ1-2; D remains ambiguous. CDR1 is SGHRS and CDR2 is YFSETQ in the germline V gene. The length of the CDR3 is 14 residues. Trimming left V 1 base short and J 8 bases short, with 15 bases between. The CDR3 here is CASSLLRVRNGYTF. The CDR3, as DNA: TGCGCCAGCAGCTTGTTGAGGGTTAGGAACGGCTACACCTTC. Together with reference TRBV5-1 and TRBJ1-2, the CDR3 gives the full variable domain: KAGVTQTPRYLIKTRGQQVTLSCSPISGHRSVSWYQQTPGQGLQFLFEYFSETQRNKGNFPGRFSGRQFSNSRSEMNVSTLELGDSALYLCASSLLRVRNGYTFGSGTRLTVV.

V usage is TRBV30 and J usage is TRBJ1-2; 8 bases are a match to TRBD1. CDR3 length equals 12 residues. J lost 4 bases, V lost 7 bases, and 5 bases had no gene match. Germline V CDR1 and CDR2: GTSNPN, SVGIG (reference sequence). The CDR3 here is CAYDRGAYGYTF. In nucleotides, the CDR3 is TGTGCCTATGACAGGGGCGCCTATGGCTACACCTTC.

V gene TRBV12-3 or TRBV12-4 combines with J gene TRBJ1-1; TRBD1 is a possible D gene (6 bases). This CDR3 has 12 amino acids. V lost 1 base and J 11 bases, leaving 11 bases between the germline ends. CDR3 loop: CASSLVGAWAFF. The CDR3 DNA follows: TGTGCCAGCAGTTTAGTGGGGGCGTGGGCTTTCTTT.

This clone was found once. The CDR3 nucleotides read TGTGCCAGTCAATCCAGCGGGAGTAGAGAGACCCAGTACTTC. This sequence encodes CASQSSGSRETQYF. The chain couples TRBV25-1 to TRBJ2-5, with TRBD2 matching 8 bases. Per germline, CDR1 MGHDK and CDR2 SYGVNS. This CDR3 has 14 residues. Unmatched junction bases numbered 10, after V lost 9 bases and J lost 4 bases.

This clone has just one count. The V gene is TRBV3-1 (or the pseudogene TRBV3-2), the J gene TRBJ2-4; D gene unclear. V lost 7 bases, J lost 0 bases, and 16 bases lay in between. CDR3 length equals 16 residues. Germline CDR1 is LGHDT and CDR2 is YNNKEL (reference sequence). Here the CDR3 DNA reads TGTGCCAGCACCGCTCGGGCCGGGTTAGCCAAAAACATTCAGTACTTC. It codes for CASTARAGLAKNIQYF.

CDR3 DNA: TGTGCCAGCTCACTTTTCACCCTCGCCGACAGGGGAGATAATGAAAAACTGTTTTTT. Translating it yields CASSLFTLADRGDNEKLFF. The chain uses TRBV18 and TRBJ1-4; the match to TRBD1 covers 8 bases. This CDR3 has 19 amino acids. V was pared by 4 bases and J by 4 bases, with 17 bases of the junction left unmatched. Germline assignment: CDR1 KGHSH and CDR2 LQKENI.

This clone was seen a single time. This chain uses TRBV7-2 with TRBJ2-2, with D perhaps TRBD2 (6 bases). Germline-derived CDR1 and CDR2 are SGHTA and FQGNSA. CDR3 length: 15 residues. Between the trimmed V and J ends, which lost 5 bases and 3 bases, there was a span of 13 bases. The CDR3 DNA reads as TGTGCCAGCAGCCAAAGGACTACGGACACCGGGGAGCTGTTTTTT. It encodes CASSQRTTDTGELFF.

CDR3 nucleotides: TGTGCCAGCACTCAAGGGCAGGCTACCCAAGAGACCCAGTACTTC. Translating gives CASTQGQATQETQYF. The gene calls are TRBV25-1 and TRBJ2-5; D uncertain. V gave up 7 bases and J gave up 1 base, with 16 bases separating them. Germline V CDR1 and CDR2: MGHDK, SYGVNS. The CDR3 length is 15 residues.

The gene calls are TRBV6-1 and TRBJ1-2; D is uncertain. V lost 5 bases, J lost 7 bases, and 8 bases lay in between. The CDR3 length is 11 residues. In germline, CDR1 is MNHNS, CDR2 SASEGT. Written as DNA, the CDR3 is TGTGCCAGCAGTCGGACGGCTGGCTACACCTTC. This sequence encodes CASSRTAGYTF.

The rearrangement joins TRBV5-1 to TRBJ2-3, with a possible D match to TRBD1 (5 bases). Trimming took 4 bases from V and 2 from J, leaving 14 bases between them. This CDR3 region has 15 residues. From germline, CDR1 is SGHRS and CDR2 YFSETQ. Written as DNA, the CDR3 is TGCGCCAGCAGCCCACAGGAATTTTCCACAGATACGCAGTATTTT. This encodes CASSPQEFSTDTQYF.

The CDR3 here is CASSTSRTVNEKLFF. The CDR3 nucleotides read TGCGCCAGCAGCACTTCAAGGACAGTAAATGAAAAACTGTTTTTT. The J gene is TRBJ1-4, the V gene TRBV4-3; perhaps TRBD1 as D (6 bases). This CDR3 contains 15 residues. V was shortened by 5 bases and J by 5 bases, with 15 bases between the two germline ends. Looked up from germline, CDR1 is LGHNA and CDR2 is YSLEER.

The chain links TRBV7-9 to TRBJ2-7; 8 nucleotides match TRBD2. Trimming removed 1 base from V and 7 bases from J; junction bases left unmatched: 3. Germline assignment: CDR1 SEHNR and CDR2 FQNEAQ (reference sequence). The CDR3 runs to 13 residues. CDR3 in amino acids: CASSLDGTSEQYF. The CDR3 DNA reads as TGTGCCAGCAGCTTAGACGGGACTAGTGAGCAGTACTTC.